The 15 T cell receptor beta chains below come from one sample, sequenced in a study of technical replicates of blood from several donors. Repertoires were generated with immunoSEQ multiplex PCR, while TCRdb's copy carries only in-frame clones and drops some. The sample yields roughly 76,000 clones, roughly 94% seen once. Material: T cells isolated from PBMCs. These receptors all come from a human donor in good health.

The chain employs TRBV4-3 and TRBJ2-3; 7 nucleotides match TRBD2. The CDR3 length is 15 residues. The germline gives CDR1 LGHNA, CDR2 YSLEER. The V and J ends lost 4 bases and 2 bases, in that order; junction bases with no gene match: 6. This chain's CDR3 is CASSRSGGSTDTQYF. CDR3 bases: TGCGCCAGCAGCCGATCGGGAGGCTCCACAGATACGCAGTATTTT.

This chain joins TRBV5-1 and TRBJ2-3, with 11 nucleotides matching TRBD2. The germline gives CDR1 SGHRS, CDR2 YFSETQ. This CDR3 contains 18 residues. V was clipped by 0 bases and J by 4 bases; unmatched bases: 10. CDR3 loop: CASSLGGTSGSGADTQYF. The CDR3 DNA sequence: TGCGCCAGCAGCTTGGGTGGTACTAGCGGGAGCGGAGCAGATACGCAGTATTTT.

This rearrangement joins TRBV5-4 to TRBJ2-7; 12 bases agree with TRBD2. CDR1 SGHNT and CDR2 YYREEE come from the germline V gene (reference sequence). V lost 2 bases to trimming and J lost 6 bases; unmatched junction nucleotides: 6. There are 15 residues in the CDR3. DNA of the CDR3: TGTGCCAGCAGCTTTCTAGCGGGAGGGCCCAGCGAGCAGTACTTC. Protein: CASSFLAGGPSEQYF.

This chain's CDR3 is CAISIIAGSSYNEQFF. The CDR3 DNA sequence: TGTGCCATCAGTATTATAGCGGGGAGCTCCTACAATGAGCAGTTCTTC. V and J are TRBV10-3 and TRBJ2-1; 8 bases fit TRBD2. Germline CDR1 ENHRY, CDR2 SYGVKD. The J segment lost 0 bases and the V segment lost 5 bases, leaving 6 bases of the junction unmatched. This CDR3 is 16 amino acids long.

This chain links TRBV10-3 with TRBJ2-5, with 10 bases identical to TRBD1. The ends lost 3 bases at V and 2 bases at J; junction bases unmatched: 12. The germline CDR1 and CDR2 sequences are ENHRY and SYGVKD. The CDR3 runs to 18 residues. CDR3 nucleotide sequence: TGTGCCATCAGTGACTCGGGACAGGGGCACATATATCAAGAGACCCAGTACTTC. Amino acids: CAISDSGQGHIYQETQYF.

Regarding this clone: At one end the junction does not follow the germline gene, possibly because of a read error. V usage is TRBV7-3 and J usage is TRBJ2-3; no reliable D call. This CDR3 has 13 residues. Germline CDR1 is SGHTA and CDR2 is FQGTGA. The CDR3 sequence: CAGSYDITDTQYF. DNA for the CDR3: TGTGCCGGCAGCTATGACATCACAGATACGCAGTATTTT.

V gene TRBV19 combines with J gene TRBJ2-7; D remains ambiguous. Germline assignment: CDR1 LNHDA and CDR2 SQIVND (reference sequence). The CDR3 is 10 amino acids. Trimming left V 4 bases short and J 5 bases short, with 3 bases between. DNA for the CDR3: TGTGCCAGTAGTAGAGACGAGCAGTACTTC. It encodes CASSRDEQYF.

This rearrangement joins TRBV19 to TRBJ1-5; D perhaps matches TRBD1 (6 bases). CDR1 and CDR2 (germline): LNHDA, SQIVND (reference sequence). The CDR3 contains 18 residues. Trimming removed 7 bases at V and 3 bases at J, with 25 bases between. The CDR3 is CASMPYTNGQSINQPQHF. The CDR3 nucleotides read TGTGCCAGTATGCCCTACACTAATGGACAGTCTATCAATCAGCCCCAGCATTTT.

CDR3 protein: CASSPQGTNGYTF. Here the CDR3 DNA reads TGTGCCAGCTCACCCCAGGGGACGAATGGCTACACCTTC. The chain has TRBV18 and TRBJ1-2; the D gene is possibly TRBD1 (6 bases). The V and J ends lost 3 bases and 6 bases respectively, with 11 bases between them. Germline CDR1 is KGHSH and CDR2 is LQKENI. This CDR3 region has 13 residues.

The chain links TRBV4-2 to TRBJ2-7; 8 bases agree with TRBD2. This CDR3 contains 14 residues. Looked up from germline, CDR1 is LGHNA and CDR2 is YNFKEQ. The V gene end was trimmed by 3 bases and the J gene end by 4 bases; junction bases not matched to a gene: 5. Here the CDR3 DNA reads TGTGCCAGCAGCCAGGTAGCGGGAAAGTACGAGCAGTACTTC. Encoded protein: CASSQVAGKYEQYF.

The chain combines TRBV6-6 with TRBJ1-1, with TRBD1 identical over 7 bases. J lost 5 bases, V lost 5 bases, and 11 bases had no gene match. Germline CDR1 and CDR2: MNHNY and SVGAGI (reference sequence). CDR3 size: 15 residues. For the CDR3, the DNA is TGTGCCAGCAGTGCCAGAAACAGGGGCGGAACTGAAGCTTTCTTT. It is translated as CASSARNRGGTEAFF.

This sequence joins TRBV19 and TRBJ1-5, with D possibly TRBD1 on 6 matching bases. This CDR3 has 14 residues. Germline CDR1 LNHDA, CDR2 SQIVND (reference sequence). V dropped 5 bases and J dropped 1 base, with 9 bases sitting between them. The DNA for the CDR3 is TGTGCCAGTAGTCCAGGGGCCAGCAATCAGCCCCAGCATTTT. As protein: CASSPGASNQPQHF.

The chain carries TRBV27 and TRBJ2-1, with TRBD2 matching over 12 bases. V dropped 2 bases and J dropped 6; count of bases not matched to a gene: 2. This CDR3 is 15 amino acids long. CDR1 is MNHEY and CDR2 is SMNVEV in the germline V gene (reference sequence). The CDR3 reads CASSLTSGRINEQFF. In DNA form, the CDR3 reads TGTGCCAGCAGTTTAACTAGCGGGAGGATCAATGAGCAGTTCTTC.

The CDR3 DNA is TGTGCCGTCTCCCCTGGGTTAGGGGGCTATGGCTACACCTTC. Its translation: CAVSPGLGGYGYTF. The J gene is TRBJ1-2, the V gene TRBV10-3; D is perhaps TRBD1 (6 bases). Germline CDR1 ENHRY, CDR2 SYGVKD. V was clipped by 11 bases and J by 4 bases, with 20 bases between them. This CDR3 is 14 amino acids long.

This rearrangement joins TRBV7-9 to TRBJ2-5; 9 bases match TRBD2. There are 14 residues in the CDR3. Trimming cost V 5 bases and J 5 bases; bases outside gene matches: 6. The germline CDR1 and CDR2 sequences are SEHNR and FQNEAQ (reference sequence). In nucleotides, the CDR3 is TGTGCCAGCAGCCACTCTAGCGGGACGGAGACCCAGTACTTC. This sequence encodes CASSHSSGTETQYF.